One and the same sample provided the 6 T cell receptor beta chains below, sequenced in a study of early T cells in non-severe SARS-CoV-2 infection. TCRdb re-derived calls from the 5' RACE reads in MiXCR, one entry per CDR3 protein. The sample has about 42,000 distinct CDR3 sequences; less than 8.5% are singletons. Sequences were obtained from whole blood. These receptor sequences come from an adult who was a healthcare worker with PCR-confirmed SARS-CoV-2 infection or an uninfected control (not recorded which).

This clonotype has more than one count but fewer than ten. The chain links TRBV27 to TRBJ2-7, with a possible D match to TRBD2 (5 bases). Looked up from germline, CDR1 is MNHEY and CDR2 is SMNVEV (reference sequence). Trimming removed 7 bases at V and 4 bases at J, with 14 bases between. The CDR3 has 13 amino acids. The CDR3 nucleotides are TGTGCCAGCACCCCGGGGTCTGTTTACGAGCAGTACTTC. This sequence encodes CASTPGSVYEQYF.

The CDR3 coding sequence is TGTGCCAGCTCACCACCGGATAGCGGGGGGTACACAGATACGCAGTATTTT. Its protein is CASSPPDSGGYTDTQYF. The chain uses TRBV18 and TRBJ2-3, with 10 bases lining up with TRBD2. V shed 0 bases and J 2 bases; nucleotides not matched to a gene: 5. CDR3 length equals 17 residues. Looked up from germline, CDR1 is KGHSH and CDR2 is LQKENI.

Ten or more counts support this clonotype. This chain connects TRBV12-3 or TRBV12-4 to TRBJ1-6; D is possibly TRBD1 (5 bases). The CDR3 covers 14 residues. V lost 2 bases and J lost 8, with 10 bases in between. This chain's CDR3 is CASSLNGAHSPLHF. In DNA form, the CDR3 reads TGTGCCAGCAGTTTAAATGGGGCACATTCACCCCTCCACTTT.

This chain uses TRBV5-1 with TRBJ2-3; D is possibly TRBD1 or TRBD2 (6 bases each). CDR1 is SGHRS and CDR2 is YFSETQ in the germline V gene. The CDR3 runs 13 residues. V lost 4 bases and J lost 6, with 12 bases in between. CDR3 region: CASSRGTSDTQYF. The CDR3 DNA follows: TGCGCCAGCAGCCGCGGGACATCTGATACGCAGTATTTT. The full variable domain, its missing parts supplied by reference TRBV5-1 and TRBJ2-3, is KAGVTQTPRYLIKTRGQQVTLSCSPISGHRSVSWYQQTPGQGLQFLFEYFSETQRNKGNFPGRFSGRQFSNSRSEMNVSTLELGDSALYLCASSRGTSDTQYFGPGTRLTVL.

This clonotype was detected a few times. The chain combines TRBV6-5 with TRBJ2-3; 7 positions agree with TRBD1. Germline V lookup: CDR1 MNHEY, CDR2 SVGAGI. The CDR3 covers 14 residues. Losses at the gene ends were 8 bases for V and 4 bases for J; bases not matched to a gene: 9. CDR3 protein: CASGDSRGSDTQYF. For the CDR3, the DNA is TGTGCCAGCGGGGACAGCCGGGGATCAGATACGCAGTATTTT.

This clonotype was picked up many times. This rearrangement joins TRBV4-1 to TRBJ2-6, with D unresolved. V dropped 0 bases and J dropped 0 bases, with 9 bases sitting between them. The CDR3 runs to 17 residues. Germline V gene data show CDR1 as MGHRA and CDR2 as YSYEKL. The CDR3 spells CASSQDRGSSGANVLTF. As DNA, the CDR3 is TGCGCCAGCAGCCAAGATCGAGGCAGCTCTGGGGCCAACGTCCTGACTTTC.